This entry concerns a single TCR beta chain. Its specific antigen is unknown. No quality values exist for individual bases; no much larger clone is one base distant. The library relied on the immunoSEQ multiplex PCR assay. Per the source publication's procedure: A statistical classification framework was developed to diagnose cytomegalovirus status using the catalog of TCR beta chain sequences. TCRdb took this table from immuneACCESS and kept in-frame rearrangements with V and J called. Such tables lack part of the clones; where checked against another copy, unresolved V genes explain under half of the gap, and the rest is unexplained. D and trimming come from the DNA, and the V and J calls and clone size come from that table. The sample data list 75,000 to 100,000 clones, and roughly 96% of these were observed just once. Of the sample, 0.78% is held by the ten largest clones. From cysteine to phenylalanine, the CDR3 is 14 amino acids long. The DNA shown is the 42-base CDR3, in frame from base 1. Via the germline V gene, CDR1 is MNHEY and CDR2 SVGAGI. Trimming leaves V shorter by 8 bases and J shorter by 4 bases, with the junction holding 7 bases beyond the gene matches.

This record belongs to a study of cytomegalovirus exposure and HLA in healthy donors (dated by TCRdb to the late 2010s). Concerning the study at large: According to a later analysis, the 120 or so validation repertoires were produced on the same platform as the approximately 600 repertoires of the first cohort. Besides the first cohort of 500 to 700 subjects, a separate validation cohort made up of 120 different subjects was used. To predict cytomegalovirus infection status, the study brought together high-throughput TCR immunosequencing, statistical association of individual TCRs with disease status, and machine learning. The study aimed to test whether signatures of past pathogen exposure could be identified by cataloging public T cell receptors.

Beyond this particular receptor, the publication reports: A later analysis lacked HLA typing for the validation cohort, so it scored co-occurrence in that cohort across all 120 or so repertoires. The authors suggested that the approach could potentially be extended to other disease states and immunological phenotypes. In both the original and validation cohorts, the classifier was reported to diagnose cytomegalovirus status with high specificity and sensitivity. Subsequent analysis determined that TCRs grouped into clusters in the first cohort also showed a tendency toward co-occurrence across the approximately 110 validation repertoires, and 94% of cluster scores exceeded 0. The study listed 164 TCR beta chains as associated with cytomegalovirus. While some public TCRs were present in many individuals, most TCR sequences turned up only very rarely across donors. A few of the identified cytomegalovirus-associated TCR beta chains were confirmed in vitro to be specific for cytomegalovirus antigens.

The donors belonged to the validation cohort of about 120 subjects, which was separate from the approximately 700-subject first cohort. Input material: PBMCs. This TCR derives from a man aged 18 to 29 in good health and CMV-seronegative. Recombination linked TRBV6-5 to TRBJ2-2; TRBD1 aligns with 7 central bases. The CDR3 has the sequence CASRTGVFTGELFF. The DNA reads TGTGCCAGCCGCACAGGGGTCTTCACCGGGGAGCTGTTTTTT.